This T cell receptor beta chain comes out of a study of human T cells and chemical hapten exposure. Whole-study context: Patients' scalps got diphenylcyclopropenone weekly throughout the roughly 23-week study.

Specified time point: patch test 3, about 24 weeks after DPC sensitization. The treatment was: therapeutic diphenylcyclopropenone sensitization with weekly scalp DPC. TCRdb passed the RACE reads through MiXCR, listing each CDR3 protein once. The sample lists tens of thousands of distinct CDR3 sequences, more than 9.5% seen once, with about 2% in the top ten. The germline V gene has CDR1 DFQATT and CDR2 SNEGSKA (reference sequence). CDR3 length: 13 amino acids. V shed 6 bases and J shed 2 bases, with 12 bases lying between them. In its sample, this clonotype was seen a few times. This receptor was identified in a woman in her 30s with alopecia areata. Some clones in this sample may be carry-over from other donors' samples. The sequencing here drew on whole blood, taken in connection with sensitization to the hapten diphenylcyclopropenone (DPC). V and J are TRBV20-1 and TRBJ2-3; no clear D. The CDR3: CSATALSTDTQYF. As DNA, the CDR3 is TGCAGTGCCACGGCCCTATCCACAGATACGCAGTATTTT.